A single sample gave rise to the 23 T cell receptor beta chains below, sequenced in a study of T-cell memory formation after mild COVID-19. TCRdb used MiXCR to reprocess the 5' RACE reads, holding one entry per CDR3 protein. The sample consists of just under 350,000 distinct CDR3 sequences, roughly 13% of them appearing once. The sequenced sample was PBMCs or a T cell subset sorted from them (not recorded which). Receptor source: a man between 18 and 35 years old who had mild COVID-19 (a few samples of this study predate the infection). Cell type and time point are not known.

Many counts were recorded for this clonotype. This chain connects TRBV29-1 to TRBJ1-3; D is unclear. The CDR3 is 16 residues long. With 4 bases removed from V and 0 bases from J, the gap between germline ends came to 16 bases. Per germline, CDR1 SQVTM and CDR2 ANQGSEA. CDR3 bases: TGCAGCGTTGTCGGCCTAGAGGACCTCTCTGGAAACACCATATATTTT. This codes for CSVVGLEDLSGNTIYF. Together with reference TRBV29-1 and TRBJ1-3, the CDR3 gives the full variable domain: SAVISQKPSRDICQRGTSLTIQCQVDSQVTMMFWYRQQPGQSLTLIATANQGSEATYESGFVIDKFPISRPNLTFSTLTVSNMSPEDSSIYLCSVVGLEDLSGNTIYFGEGSWLTVV.

The chain links TRBV5-1 to TRBJ2-3, with TRBD2 identical over 8 bases. CDR1 and CDR2 (germline): SGHRS, YFSETQ. Trimming removed 2 bases from V and 0 bases from J; junction bases left unmatched: 5. This CDR3 contains 16 residues. The CDR3 sequence is CASSFPSGFSTDTQYF. CDR3 DNA sequence: TGCGCCAGCAGCTTTCCTAGCGGGTTTAGCACAGATACGCAGTATTTT. The full variable domain, rest sourced from reference TRBV5-1 and TRBJ2-3, is KAGVTQTPRYLIKTRGQQVTLSCSPISGHRSVSWYQQTPGQGLQFLFEYFSETQRNKGNFPGRFSGRQFSNSRSEMNVSTLELGDSALYLCASSFPSGFSTDTQYFGPGTRLTVL.

This clonotype showed up just a few times. This rearrangement joins TRBV4-3 to TRBJ1-3; a weak D match, TRBD1 (5 bases). This CDR3 comprises 15 residues. The V gene's germline CDR1 is LGHNA and CDR2 YSLEER. Deletions cut 2 bases from V and 4 bases from J, with 12 bases between. The CDR3: CASSQIWGLGNTIYF. As DNA, the CDR3 is TGCGCCAGCAGCCAAATCTGGGGCCTCGGAAACACCATATATTTT.

In DNA form, the CDR3 reads TGTGCCAGCAGCGGAGGGACAGGCTCCTACAATGAGCAGTTCTTC. It encodes CASSGGTGSYNEQFF. The chain employs TRBV9 and TRBJ2-1, with 8 positions matching TRBD1. V shed 3 bases, J shed 0 bases, and the junction held 2 bases outside the gene matches. The CDR3 consists of 15 residues. Germline V lookup: CDR1 SGDLS, CDR2 YYNGEE.

This rearrangement joins TRBV6-2 or TRBV6-3 to TRBJ2-1, with D possibly TRBD2 on 7 matching bases. CDR1 is MNHEY and CDR2 is SVGEGT in the germline V gene. V dropped 9 bases and J dropped 10 bases, with 19 bases sitting between them. CDR3 length: 13 residues. The CDR3, as DNA: TGTGCCAGTTGGAGGGGGGGGCGCAGCGAGCAGTTCTTC. Protein: CASWRGGRSEQFF.

This clonotype was detected a few times. This chain joins TRBV7-2 and TRBJ2-5; D perhaps matches TRBD1 (5 bases). V was shortened by 1 base and J by 6 bases, with 15 bases between the two germline ends. From germline, CDR1 is SGHTA and CDR2 FQGNSA. The CDR3 totals 15 residues. In nucleotides, the CDR3 is TGTGCCAGCAGCTTAGGCGGTCGCAGGGTCCAGACCCAGTACTTC. Translating gives CASSLGGRRVQTQYF. The full variable domain, completed using reference TRBV7-2 and TRBJ2-5, is GAGVSQSPSNKVTEKGKDVELRCDPISGHTALYWYRQSLGQGLEFLIYFQGNSAPDKSGLPSDRFSAERTGGSVSTLTIQRTQQEDSAVYLCASSLGGRRVQTQYFGPGTRLLVL.

The J gene is TRBJ1-6, the V gene TRBV2, with unresolved D. The CDR3 sequence is 16 residues long. The germline V gene has CDR1 SNHLY and CDR2 FYNNEI. Deletions cut 2 bases from V and 10 bases from J, with 18 bases between. CDR3 nucleotide sequence: TGTGCCAGCAGTGAAAGAGGGCTACAAAACGGATCACCCCTCCACTTT. Translation: CASSERGLQNGSPLHF.

This clonotype showed up just a few times. The V and J genes are TRBV3-1 and TRBJ2-7; 16 nucleotides match TRBD2. The CDR3 is made up of 18 amino acids. V was clipped by 4 bases and J by 4 bases; unmatched bases: 10. Per germline, CDR1 LGHDT and CDR2 YNNKEL (reference sequence). The CDR3 DNA sequence: TGTGCCAGCAGCCCCCGCCCCGGGACTAGCGGGGGGGCATACGAGCAGTACTTC. Translation: CASSPRPGTSGGAYEQYF.

This clonotype has a handful of counts. The chain carries TRBV10-2 and TRBJ1-2; perhaps TRBD1 as D (6 bases). The CDR3 is 14 amino acids. V was cut by 5 bases and J by 4 bases, with 14 bases left in between. Germline V gives CDR1 WSHSY, CDR2 SAAADI. The CDR3 DNA reads TGCGCCAGCAGTCCTCAGGGGACGACCTATGGCTACACCTTC. Translated: CASSPQGTTYGYTF.

J is TRBJ2-3 and V is TRBV7-9; TRBD2 might be the D (6 bases). V was cut by 4 bases and J by 1 base, with 12 bases left in between. The CDR3 sequence is 15 residues long. Germline CDR1 SEHNR, CDR2 FQNEAQ (reference sequence). The chain's CDR3 is CASSWPGTGTDTQYF. The CDR3 DNA sequence: TGTGCCAGCAGCTGGCCCGGGACTGGCACAGATACGCAGTATTTT. The full variable domain, in which reference TRBV7-9 and TRBJ2-3 provide the parts outside the CDR3, is DTGVSQNPRHKITKRGQNVTFRCDPISEHNRLYWYRQTLGQGPEFLTYFQNEAQLEKSRLLSDRFSAERPKGSFSTLEIQRTEQGDSAMYLCASSWPGTGTDTQYFGPGTRLTVL.

The gene calls are TRBV7-9 and TRBJ1-2; 7 positions match TRBD1. Unmatched junction bases numbered 11, after V lost 5 bases and J lost 2 bases. The CDR3 length is 16 residues. CDR1 is SEHNR, CDR2 FQNEAQ, per germline (reference sequence). CDR3 region: CASSINPDRVNYGYTF. The CDR3 DNA reads TGTGCCAGCAGCATCAACCCAGACAGGGTAAACTATGGCTACACCTTC.

The rearrangement uses TRBV11-2 and TRBJ2-3; D remains ambiguous. In germline, CDR1 is SGHAT, CDR2 FQNNGV. The CDR3 is 16 amino acids. V shed 2 bases and J shed 0 bases, with 12 bases lying between them. The CDR3 DNA is TGTGCCAGCAGCTTAATAACAGTTTCTAGCACAGATACGCAGTATTTT. Amino acid sequence: CASSLITVSSTDTQYF.

A note on this clonotype: This sequence may be a read error, since a much larger clone differs from it by one base. This rearrangement joins TRBV7-2 to TRBJ1-3; TRBD1 might be the D (5 bases). Germline assignment: CDR1 SGHTA and CDR2 FQGNSA. This CDR3 contains 14 residues. V lost 1 base and J 4 bases, leaving 8 bases between the germline ends. The CDR3 protein is CASSLGGTGNTIYF. In DNA form, the CDR3 reads TGTGCCAGCAGCTTAGGGGGGACGGGAAACACCATATATTTT.

The V gene is TRBV5-1, the J gene TRBJ1-6; D is ambiguous. In germline, CDR1 is SGHRS, CDR2 YFSETQ. Trimming stripped 5 bases from V and 6 bases from J, with 18 bases between. The CDR3 consists of 16 residues. For the CDR3, the DNA is TGCGCCAGCAGAGTCGGGCCCAACGCTGCTAATTCACCCCTCCACTTT. Its protein is CASRVGPNAANSPLHF.

The rearrangement links TRBV27 to TRBJ1-6; TRBD1 is a possible D gene (6 bases). The CDR3 has 16 residues. CDR1 and CDR2 (germline): MNHEY, SMNVEV (reference sequence). V lost 6 bases to trimming and J lost 5 bases, with 17 bases between them. CDR3 DNA: TGTGCCAGCAGACGCTCCGGGACACTAGATAATTCACCCCTCCACTTT. Its protein is CASRRSGTLDNSPLHF.

The J gene is TRBJ1-1, the V gene TRBV6-5; no clear D. The V gene's germline CDR1 is MNHEY and CDR2 SVGAGI. V lost 2 bases and J lost 3, with 13 bases in between. This CDR3 comprises 15 residues. CDR3: CASSYGMVWDTEAFF. The CDR3, as DNA: TGTGCCAGCAGTTACGGGATGGTATGGGACACTGAAGCTTTCTTT.

The chain employs TRBV2 and TRBJ2-2; the D gene is possibly TRBD1 (6 bases). The CDR3 is 14 residues long. Per the germline V gene, CDR1 is SNHLY and CDR2 is FYNNEI. V lost 6 bases and J lost 4, with 12 bases in between. In DNA, the CDR3 is TGTGCCAGCAGACCCGGACAGCTCACCGGGGAGCTGTTTTTT. Residues: CASRPGQLTGELFF.

This clonotype turned up a few times. CDR3 region: CASNFLGYSNQPQHF. DNA of the CDR3: TGTGCCAGCAACTTCTTAGGATATAGCAATCAGCCCCAGCATTTT. The J gene is TRBJ1-5, the V gene TRBV6-2 or TRBV6-3; D unresolved. V was shortened by 7 bases and J by 0 bases, with 13 bases between the two germline ends. The CDR3 totals 15 residues. CDR1 is MNHEY and CDR2 is SVGEGT in the germline V gene.

This clonotype has a handful of counts. The chain carries TRBV12-3 or TRBV12-4 and TRBJ2-1; 10 positions match TRBD1. The CDR3 sequence is 21 residues long. Unmatched junction bases numbered 22, after V lost 7 bases and J lost 1 base. CDR3 region: CASTGRRDRGLRFGSYNEQFF. The CDR3 region has the DNA TGTGCCAGCACCGGAAGAAGAGACAGGGGGCTCCGTTTCGGATCCTACAATGAGCAGTTCTTC.

The CDR3 region is CASSLIAGGETDTQYF. The CDR3 DNA sequence: TGTGCCAGCAGCTTAATAGCAGGGGGTGAGACAGATACGCAGTATTTT. The rearrangement uses TRBV7-6 and TRBJ2-3; 7 positions agree with TRBD1. The length of the CDR3 is 16 residues. Germline V CDR1 and CDR2: SGHVS, FNYEAQ. V shed 2 bases, J shed 3 bases, and the junction held 8 bases outside the gene matches.

This clonotype occurred a few times. V and J are TRBV21-1 and TRBJ1-5; TRBD1 is the table's D call and was not checked against the DNA. TRBV21-1 counts as a pseudogene. The CDR3 sequence is 17 residues long. CDR3 nucleotides: TGTGCCAGCAGCAAAGTAGCGGGACAGGGAGGAAACCAGCCCCAGCATTTT. Protein product: CASSKVAGQGGNQPQHF.

The J gene is TRBJ2-5, the V gene TRBV9; TRBD1 or TRBD2 may be the D gene (5 bases each). The CDR3 sequence is 15 residues long. Germline assignment: CDR1 SGDLS and CDR2 YYNGEE. Trimming pared 0 bases from V and 5 bases from J, leaving 14 bases between. The CDR3 protein is CASSVGAGPSETQYF. The CDR3 DNA reads as TGTGCCAGCAGCGTAGGGGCAGGGCCTAGCGAGACCCAGTACTTC.

CDR3 sequence (DNA): TGTGCCAGCAGCAGCAACGGACGGAGCACTGAAGCTTTCTTT. It codes for CASSSNGRSTEAFF. V usage is TRBV7-3 and J usage is TRBJ1-1; no clear D gene. The length of the CDR3 is 14 residues. Trimming removed 5 bases at V and 4 bases at J, with 14 bases between. Germline-derived CDR1 and CDR2 are SGHTA and FQGTGA.